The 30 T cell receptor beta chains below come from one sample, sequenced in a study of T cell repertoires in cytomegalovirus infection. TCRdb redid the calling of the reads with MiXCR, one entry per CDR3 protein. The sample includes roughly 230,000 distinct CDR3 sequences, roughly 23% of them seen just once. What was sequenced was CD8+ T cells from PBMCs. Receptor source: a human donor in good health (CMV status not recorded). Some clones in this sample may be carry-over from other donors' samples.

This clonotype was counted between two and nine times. In DNA form, the CDR3 reads TGCAGCGTTGTAGACAGGGTAAACTCCTACGAGCAGTACTTC. Its translation is CSVVDRVNSYEQYF. V usage is TRBV29-1 and J usage is TRBJ2-7, with 7 bases identical to TRBD1. Per germline, CDR1 SQVTM and CDR2 ANQGSEA. The V segment lost 4 bases and the J segment 0 bases; nucleotides outside the gene matches: 6. There are 14 residues in the CDR3.

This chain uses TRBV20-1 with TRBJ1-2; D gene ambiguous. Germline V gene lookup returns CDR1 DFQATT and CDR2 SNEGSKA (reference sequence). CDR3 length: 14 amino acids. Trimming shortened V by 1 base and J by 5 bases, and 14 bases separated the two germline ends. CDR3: CSARGSFLLYGYTF. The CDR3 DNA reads TGCAGTGCTAGAGGGAGCTTCCTCCTTTATGGCTACACCTTC.

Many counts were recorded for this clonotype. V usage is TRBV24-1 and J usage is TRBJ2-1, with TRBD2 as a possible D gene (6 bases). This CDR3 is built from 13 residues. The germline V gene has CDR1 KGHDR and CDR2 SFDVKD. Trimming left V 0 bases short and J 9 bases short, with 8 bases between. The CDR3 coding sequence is TGTGCCACCAGTGATTTGCTGGGGGGTGAGCAGTTCTTC. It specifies CATSDLLGGEQFF.

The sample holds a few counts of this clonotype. CDR3 residues: CSARDYGGRTYEQYF. The CDR3 region has the DNA TGCAGTGCTAGAGATTATGGGGGCCGAACCTACGAGCAGTACTTC. This chain connects TRBV20-1 to TRBJ2-7, with D maybe TRBD1 (6 bases). The CDR3 length is 15 residues. Per the germline V gene, CDR1 is DFQATT and CDR2 is SNEGSKA (reference sequence). Trimming left V 0 bases short and J 2 bases short, with 14 bases between.

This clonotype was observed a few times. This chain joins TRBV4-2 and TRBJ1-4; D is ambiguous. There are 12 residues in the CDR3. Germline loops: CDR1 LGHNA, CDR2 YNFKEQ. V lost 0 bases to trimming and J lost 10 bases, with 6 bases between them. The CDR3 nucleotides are TGTGCCAGCAGCCAAGACGGTTCAAAACTGTTTTTT. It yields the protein CASSQDGSKLFF.

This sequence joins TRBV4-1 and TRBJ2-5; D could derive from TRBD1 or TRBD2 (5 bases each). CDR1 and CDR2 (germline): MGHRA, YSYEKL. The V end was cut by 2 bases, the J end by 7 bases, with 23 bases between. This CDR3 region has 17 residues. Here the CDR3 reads CASSQFGTSSYFGTQYF. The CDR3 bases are TGCGCCAGCAGCCAATTCGGGACCAGTAGTTATTTTGGGACCCAGTACTTC.

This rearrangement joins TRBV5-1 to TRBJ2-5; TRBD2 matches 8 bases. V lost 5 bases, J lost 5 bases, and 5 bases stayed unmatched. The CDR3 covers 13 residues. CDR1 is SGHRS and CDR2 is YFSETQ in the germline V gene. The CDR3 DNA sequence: TGCGCCAGCAGAGGAGCGGGGGTGGAGACCCAGTACTTC. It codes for CASRGAGVETQYF.

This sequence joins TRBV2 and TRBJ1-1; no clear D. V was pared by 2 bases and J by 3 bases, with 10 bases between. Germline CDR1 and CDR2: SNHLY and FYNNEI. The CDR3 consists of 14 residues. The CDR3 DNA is TGTGCCAGCAGTGAAAAGGTCGGATACACTGAAGCTTTCTTT. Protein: CASSEKVGYTEAFF.

In DNA form, the CDR3 reads TGTGCCAGTAGTATAGATCTATCAGAGAACACTGAAGCTTTCTTT. Translating it yields CASSIDLSENTEAFF. The chain combines TRBV19 with TRBJ1-1; no reliable D call. CDR3 length: 15 residues. From germline, CDR1 is LNHDA and CDR2 SQIVND (reference sequence). V was clipped by 0 bases and J by 1 base, with 9 bases between them.

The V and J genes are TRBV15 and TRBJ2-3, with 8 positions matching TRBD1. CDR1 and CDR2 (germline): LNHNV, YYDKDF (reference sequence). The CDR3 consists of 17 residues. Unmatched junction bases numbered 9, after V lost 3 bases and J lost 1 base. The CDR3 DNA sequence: TGTGCCACCAGCAGGTCTTCAGGGGGCGGCGGCACAGATACGCAGTATTTT. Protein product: CATSRSSGGGGTDTQYF.

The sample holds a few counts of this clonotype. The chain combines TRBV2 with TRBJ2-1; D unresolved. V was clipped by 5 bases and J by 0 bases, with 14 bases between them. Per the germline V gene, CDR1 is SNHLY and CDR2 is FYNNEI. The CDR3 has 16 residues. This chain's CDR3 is CASSISQISSYNEQFF. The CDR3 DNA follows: TGTGCCAGCAGTATTAGCCAAATCAGCTCCTACAATGAGCAGTTCTTC. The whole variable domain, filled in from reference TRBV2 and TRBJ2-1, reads EPEVTQTPSHQVTQMGQEVILRCVPISNHLYFYWYRQILGQKVEFLVSFYNNEISEKSEIFDDQFSVERPDGSNFTLKIRSTKLEDSAMYFCASSISQISSYNEQFFGPGTRLTVL.

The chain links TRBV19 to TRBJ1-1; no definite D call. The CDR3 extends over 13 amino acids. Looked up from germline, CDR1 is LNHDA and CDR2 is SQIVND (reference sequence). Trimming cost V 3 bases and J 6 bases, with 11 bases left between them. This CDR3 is CASSISRGSEAFF. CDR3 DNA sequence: TGTGCCAGTAGTATCTCTCGGGGTTCTGAAGCTTTCTTT.

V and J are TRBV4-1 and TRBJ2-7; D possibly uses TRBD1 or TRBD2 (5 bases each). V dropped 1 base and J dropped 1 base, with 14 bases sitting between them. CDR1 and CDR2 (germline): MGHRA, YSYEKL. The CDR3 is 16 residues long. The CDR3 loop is CASSQAGTSGSYEQYF. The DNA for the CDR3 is TGCGCCAGCAGCCAAGCTGGGACCTCGGGATCCTACGAGCAGTACTTC.

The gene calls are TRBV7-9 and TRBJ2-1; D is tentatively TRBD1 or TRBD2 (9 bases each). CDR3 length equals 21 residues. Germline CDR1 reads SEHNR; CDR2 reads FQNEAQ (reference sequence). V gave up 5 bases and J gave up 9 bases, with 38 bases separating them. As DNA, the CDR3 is TGTGCCAGCAGCACGACTCGGGACAGGGCGGCCAGCGGGGGGCCCTCGGGTGAGCAGTTCTTC. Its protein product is CASSTTRDRAASGGPSGEQFF. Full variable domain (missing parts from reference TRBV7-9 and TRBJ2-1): DTGVSQNPRHKITKRGQNVTFRCDPISEHNRLYWYRQTLGQGPEFLTYFQNEAQLEKSRLLSDRFSAERPKGSFSTLEIQRTEQGDSAMYLCASSTTRDRAASGGPSGEQFFGPGTRLTVL.

CDR3 nucleotides: TGTGCCAGCAGTTCCCGGGGTAGCGGGCACGATGAGCAGTTCTTC. Translating it yields CASSSRGSGHDEQFF. The chain carries TRBV28 and TRBJ2-1; TRBD2 agrees at 7 bases. Per the germline V gene, CDR1 is MDHEN and CDR2 is SYDVKM. J gave up 8 bases and V 4 bases, and 11 bases lay outside the gene matches. The CDR3 covers 15 residues.

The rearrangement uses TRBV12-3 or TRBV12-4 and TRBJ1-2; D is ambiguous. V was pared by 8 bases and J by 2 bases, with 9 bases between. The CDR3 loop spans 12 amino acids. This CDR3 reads CASSRANYGYTF. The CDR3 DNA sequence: TGTGCCAGCTCGAGAGCAAACTATGGCTACACCTTC.

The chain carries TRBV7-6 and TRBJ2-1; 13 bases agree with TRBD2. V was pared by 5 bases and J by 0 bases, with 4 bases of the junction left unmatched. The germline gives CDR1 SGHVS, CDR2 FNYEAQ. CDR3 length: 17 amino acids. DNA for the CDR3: TGTGCCAGCAGCAGGACTAGCGGGGGCAGCTCCTACAATGAGCAGTTCTTC. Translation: CASSRTSGGSSYNEQFF.

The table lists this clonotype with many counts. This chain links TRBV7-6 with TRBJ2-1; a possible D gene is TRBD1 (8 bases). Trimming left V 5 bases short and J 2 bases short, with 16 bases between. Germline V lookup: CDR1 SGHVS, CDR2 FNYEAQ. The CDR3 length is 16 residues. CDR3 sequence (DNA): TGTGCCAGCAGCGACAGGGGACGGGGGGCCTACAATGAGCAGTTCTTC. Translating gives CASSDRGRGAYNEQFF.

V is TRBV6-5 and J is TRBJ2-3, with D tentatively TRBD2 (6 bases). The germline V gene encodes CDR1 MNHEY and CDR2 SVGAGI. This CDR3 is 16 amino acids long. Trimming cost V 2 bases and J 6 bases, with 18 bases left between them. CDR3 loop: CASSYAGGGHRDTQYF. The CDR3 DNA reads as TGTGCCAGCAGTTACGCGGGCGGAGGGCATCGGGATACGCAGTATTTT.

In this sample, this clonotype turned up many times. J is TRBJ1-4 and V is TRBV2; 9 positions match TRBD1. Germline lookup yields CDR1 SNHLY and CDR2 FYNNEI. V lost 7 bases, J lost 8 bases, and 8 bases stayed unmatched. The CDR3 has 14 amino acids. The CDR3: CASTEGQGLEKLFF. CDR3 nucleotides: TGTGCCAGCACGGAGGGACAGGGACTCGAAAAACTGTTTTTT.

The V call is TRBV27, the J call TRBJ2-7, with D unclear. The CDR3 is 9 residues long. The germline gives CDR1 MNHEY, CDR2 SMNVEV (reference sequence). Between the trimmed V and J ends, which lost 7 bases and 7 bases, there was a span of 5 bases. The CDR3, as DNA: TGTGCCAGCAAAGGAGAGCAGTACTTC. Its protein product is CASKGEQYF.

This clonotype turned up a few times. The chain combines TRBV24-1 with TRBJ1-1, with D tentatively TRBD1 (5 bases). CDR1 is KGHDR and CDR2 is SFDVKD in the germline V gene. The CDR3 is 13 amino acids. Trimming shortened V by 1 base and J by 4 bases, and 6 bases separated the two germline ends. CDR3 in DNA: TGTGCCACCAGTGATTTCGGGGGCACTGAAGCTTTCTTT. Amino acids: CATSDFGGTEAFF.

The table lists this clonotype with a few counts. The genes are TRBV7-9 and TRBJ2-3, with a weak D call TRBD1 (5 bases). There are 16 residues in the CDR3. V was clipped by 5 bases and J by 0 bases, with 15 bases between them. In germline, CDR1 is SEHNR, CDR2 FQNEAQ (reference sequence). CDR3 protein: CASSEWGISSTDTQYF. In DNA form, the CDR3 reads TGTGCCAGCAGCGAGTGGGGCATATCTAGCACAGATACGCAGTATTTT.

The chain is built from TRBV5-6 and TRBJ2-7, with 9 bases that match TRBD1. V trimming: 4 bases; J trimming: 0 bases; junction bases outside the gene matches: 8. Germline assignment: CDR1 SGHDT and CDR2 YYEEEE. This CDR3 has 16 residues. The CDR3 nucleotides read TGTGCCAGCAGCCCATCCAGGGACAGGGACTCCTACGAGCAGTACTTC. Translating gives CASSPSRDRDSYEQYF.

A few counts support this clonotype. CDR3 sequence (DNA): TGTGCCAGCAGTCCATTGGGACAGGGTTATGGCTACACCTTC. Its translation is CASSPLGQGYGYTF. The chain carries TRBV12-3 or TRBV12-4 and TRBJ1-2, with 9 bases identical to TRBD1. CDR3 size: 14 residues. With 5 bases clipped from V and 5 bases from J, the junction kept 6 bases outside the gene matches.

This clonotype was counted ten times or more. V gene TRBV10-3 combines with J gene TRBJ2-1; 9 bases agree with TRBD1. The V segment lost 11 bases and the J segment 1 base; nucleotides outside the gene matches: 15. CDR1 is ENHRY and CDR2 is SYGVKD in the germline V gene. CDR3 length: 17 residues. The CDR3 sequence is CAAQGAASSNSYNEQFF. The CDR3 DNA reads TGTGCCGCACAGGGGGCTGCCTCCTCCAATTCCTACAATGAGCAGTTCTTC.

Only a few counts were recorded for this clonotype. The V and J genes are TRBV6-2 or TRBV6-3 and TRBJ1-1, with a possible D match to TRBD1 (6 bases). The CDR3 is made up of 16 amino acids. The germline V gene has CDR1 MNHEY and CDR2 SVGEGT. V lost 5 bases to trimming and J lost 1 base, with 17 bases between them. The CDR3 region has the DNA TGTGCCAGCAGTCTCAACAGGGCTCATGGGAACACTGAAGCTTTCTTT. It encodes CASSLNRAHGNTEAFF.

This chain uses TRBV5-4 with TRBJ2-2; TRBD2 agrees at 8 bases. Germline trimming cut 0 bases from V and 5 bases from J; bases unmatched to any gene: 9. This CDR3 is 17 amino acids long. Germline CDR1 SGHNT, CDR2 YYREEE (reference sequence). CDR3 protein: CASSLEGGGRRTGELFF. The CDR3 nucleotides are TGTGCCAGCAGCTTGGAGGGCGGGGGGCGGCGGACCGGGGAGCTGTTTTTT.

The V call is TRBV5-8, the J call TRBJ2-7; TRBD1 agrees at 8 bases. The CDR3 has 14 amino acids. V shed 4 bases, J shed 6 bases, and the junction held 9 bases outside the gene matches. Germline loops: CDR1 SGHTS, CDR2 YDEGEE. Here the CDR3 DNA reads TGTGCCAGCAGCGACCATTTCACAGGGGGCGAGCAGTACTTC. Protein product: CASSDHFTGGEQYF.

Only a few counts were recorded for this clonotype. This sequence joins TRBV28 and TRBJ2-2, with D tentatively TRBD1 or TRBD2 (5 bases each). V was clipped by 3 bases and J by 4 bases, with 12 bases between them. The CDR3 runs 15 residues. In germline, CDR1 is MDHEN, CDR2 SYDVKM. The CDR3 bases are TGTGCCAGCAGTTTTGAGGGGCCAGGCACCGGGGAGCTGTTTTTT. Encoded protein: CASSFEGPGTGELFF.